This note documents a single T cell receptor (beta chain) sequence. No antigen is known for it. The data derive from a study of cytomegalovirus exposure and HLA in healthy donors. Overall study findings and caveats: Earlier analysis looked at TCR beta V segments, and most were productive about 87% or about 30% of the time.

The PCR ran on 60 Vbeta and 13 Jbeta primers. Original data processing: The authors later counted some 76 million unique TCR beta chains, approximately 12 million of them shared. The method was immunoSEQ multiplex PCR; TCRdb's version includes in-frame clones alone and lacks a portion of them. The V and J calls and clone size were taken over from that table, and D and trimming were inferred from the DNA. The sample shows about 120,000 clones, roughly three fifths of them seen only once. CDR3 size: 14 residues. The germline gives CDR1 KGHSH, CDR2 LQKENI. V gave up 3 bases and J gave up 7 bases, with 10 bases separating them. Healthy bone marrow donors made up the cohort.

The sequenced material came from PBMCs. The chain couples TRBV18 to TRBJ1-6; D call uncertain. This receptor was taken from a woman aged 40 to 50 in good health and CMV-seropositive. The CDR3 DNA is TGTGCCAGCTCACCGGGAGGGAAGAATTCACCCCTCCACTTT. Amino acids: CASSPGGKNSPLHF.